These 31 T cell receptor beta chains were all obtained from the same sample, sequenced in a study of PD-1 blockade in classical Hodgkin lymphoma. Time point described: cycle 4 day 1 (C4D1), after about 6 weeks of nivolumab. Every patient had relapsed following autologous stem cell transplantation, and cohorts differed in brentuximab vedotin exposure. The assay was immunoSEQ multiplex PCR, and TCRdb's table has in-frame clones only and misses some. The table lists 100,000 or so clones, around 90% of them singletons. Sequences were derived from peripheral blood mononuclear cells (PBMCs), sampled before the fourth cycle of nivolumab. The source of these receptors is a human donor with classical Hodgkin lymphoma.

The chain recombines TRBV5-1 with TRBJ2-7, with 10 bases identical to TRBD1. CDR1 and CDR2 (germline): SGHRS, YFSETQ. This CDR3 has 14 residues. J lost 5 bases, V lost 5 bases, and 7 bases had no gene match. The CDR3 DNA is TGCGCCAGCAGGTTGAAGGGACAGGGGAACGAGCAGTACTTC. The encoded protein is CASRLKGQGNEQYF.

The gene calls are TRBV7-2 and TRBJ1-5, with D perhaps TRBD1 (6 bases). Trimming removed 3 bases from V and 0 bases from J, with 9 bases in between. CDR1 is SGHTA, CDR2 FQGNSA, per germline. The length of the CDR3 is 15 residues. As DNA, the CDR3 is TGTGCCAGCAGCTTTGACAGGCTTAGCAATCAGCCCCAGCATTTT. Translation gives CASSFDRLSNQPQHF.

This clone has a single count. The rearrangement uses TRBV18 and TRBJ2-7; D remains unclear. CDR1 is KGHSH, CDR2 LQKENI, per germline. The CDR3 spans 15 residues. Trimming pared 2 bases from V and 0 bases from J, leaving 11 bases between. The DNA for the CDR3 is TGTGCCAGCTCACCAGGGTTCCAGCCCTCCTACGAGCAGTACTTC. Encoded protein: CASSPGFQPSYEQYF. The entire variable domain, with the rest obtained from reference TRBV18 and TRBJ2-7, is as follows: NAGVMQNPRHLVRRRGQEARLRCSPMKGHSHVYWYRQLPEEGLKFMVYLQKENIIDESGMPKERFSAEFPKEGPSILRIQQVVRGDSAAYFCASSPGFQPSYEQYFGPGTRLTVT.

The rearrangement links TRBV28 to TRBJ2-7; the match to TRBD1 covers 7 bases. V gave up 4 bases and J gave up 0 bases; unmatched junction bases: 6. Germline V gene data show CDR1 as MDHEN and CDR2 as SYDVKM. The CDR3 runs 15 residues. The CDR3 is CASSYRGPLSYEQYF. The CDR3 nucleotides read TGTGCCAGCAGTTACAGGGGCCCTCTCTCCTACGAGCAGTACTTC.

The chain couples TRBV5-1 to TRBJ1-2; 10 nucleotides line up with TRBD1. The CDR3 extends over 15 amino acids. V dropped 1 base and J dropped 6; count of bases not matched to a gene: 6. CDR1 is SGHRS and CDR2 is YFSETQ in the germline V gene. The CDR3 DNA sequence: TGCGCCAGCAGCTTGAAGACAGGGGGCGCGAATGGCTACACCTTC. This encodes CASSLKTGGANGYTF.

This chain links TRBV5-4 with TRBJ2-1; D is unresolved. The CDR3 covers 14 residues. V lost 0 bases, J lost 4 bases, and 8 bases lay in between. Per the germline V gene, CDR1 is SGHNT and CDR2 is YYREEE (reference sequence). The CDR3: CASSLAAEYNEQFF. In nucleotides, the CDR3 is TGTGCCAGCAGCTTGGCGGCAGAATACAATGAGCAGTTCTTC.

The chain carries TRBV2 and TRBJ2-1; D is ambiguous. V was shortened by 4 bases and J by 8 bases, with 12 bases between the two germline ends. This CDR3 is built from 13 residues. Germline CDR1 is SNHLY and CDR2 is FYNNEI. The CDR3: CASSVFSLDEQFF. DNA for the CDR3: TGTGCCAGCAGTGTTTTCTCCCTCGATGAGCAGTTCTTC.

The chain carries TRBV19 and TRBJ1-5, with D perhaps matching TRBD1 (5 bases). This CDR3 region has 13 residues. V was trimmed by 9 bases and J by 3 bases, leaving 12 bases between them. Germline loops: CDR1 LNHDA, CDR2 SQIVND (reference sequence). DNA for the CDR3: TGTGCCAGCAACCTCAGGGCCAATCAGCCCCAGCATTTT. The encoded protein is CASNLRANQPQHF.

V gene TRBV28 combines with J gene TRBJ2-2, with 9 nucleotides matching TRBD2. This CDR3 region has 18 residues. Germline-derived CDR1 and CDR2 are MDHEN and SYDVKM. Trimming cost V 6 bases and J 2 bases; bases outside gene matches: 13. The CDR3 spells CASSPLGASGDNTGELFF. CDR3 sequence (DNA): TGTGCCAGCAGCCCCCTTGGGGCTAGCGGGGATAACACCGGGGAGCTGTTTTTT. The full variable domain, completed using reference TRBV28 and TRBJ2-2, is DVKVTQSSRYLVKRTGEKVFLECVQDMDHENMFWYRQDPGLGLRLIYFSYDVKMKEKGDIPEGYSVSREKKERFSLILESASTNQTSMYLCASSPLGASGDNTGELFFGEGSRLTVL.

This chain uses TRBV7-2 with TRBJ2-7, with D maybe TRBD1 (5 bases). Germline V gene sequence: CDR1 SGHTA, CDR2 FQGNSA. The V end lost 2 bases, the J end lost 2 bases, and 13 bases lay between the germline ends. CDR3 length equals 15 residues. CDR3 region: CASSLNGAKPYEQYF. The CDR3 bases are TGTGCCAGCAGCTTAAATGGGGCGAAGCCCTACGAGCAGTACTTC.

This clone was detected once. This chain links TRBV28 with TRBJ1-2, with D maybe TRBD1 (5 bases). V gave up 5 bases and J gave up 4 bases, with 17 bases separating them. This CDR3 is built from 15 residues. Germline V gene sequence: CDR1 MDHEN, CDR2 SYDVKM. CDR3 residues: CASSLPPGRLYGYTF. The CDR3 DNA reads TGTGCCAGCAGTCTCCCCCCGGGACGGCTCTATGGCTACACCTTC.

V is TRBV6-6 and J is TRBJ2-7, with 9 bases matching TRBD1. The V and J ends lost 5 bases and 4 bases, in that order; junction bases with no gene match: 3. Germline V gives CDR1 MNHNY, CDR2 SVGAGI (reference sequence). The CDR3 sequence is 13 residues long. CDR3 amino acids: CASSRDREYEQYF. Written as DNA, the CDR3 is TGTGCCAGCAGTCGGGACAGGGAATACGAGCAGTACTTC.

This chain uses TRBV19 with TRBJ1-4; 11 bases agree with TRBD1. The CDR3 length is 18 residues. After removal of 6 bases from V and 3 bases from J, the junction contained 12 bases not matched to a gene. CDR1 and CDR2 from the germline V gene are LNHDA and SQIVND (reference sequence). The CDR3 is CASRRTGGQGFSNEKLFF. The CDR3 coding sequence is TGTGCCAGTAGGAGGACAGGGGGCCAGGGATTCTCTAATGAAAAACTGTTTTTT.

This clone appeared once. This chain connects TRBV6-4 to TRBJ2-2; D unclear. The V end was cut by 3 bases, the J end by 0 bases, with 11 bases between. Germline V gene lookup returns CDR1 MRHNA and CDR2 SNTAGT. The CDR3 spans 16 residues. DNA for the CDR3: TGTGCCAGCAGTGAGGTGGGCACGACGAACACCGGGGAGCTGTTTTTT. It codes for CASSEVGTTNTGELFF.

Here the CDR3 reads CASSLYRHRGTDLSYGYTF. The CDR3 DNA reads as TGTGCCAGCAGCTTATACCGACACCGCGGGACAGATTTATCCTATGGCTACACCTTC. The chain has TRBV11-3 and TRBJ1-2, with 7 bases identical to TRBD1. Germline V gene sequence: CDR1 SGHNT, CDR2 YENEEA. The CDR3 covers 19 residues. The trim removed 2 bases at V and 4 bases at J, leaving 19 bases unmatched.

The chain couples TRBV13 to TRBJ2-2; weak D call: TRBD1 (6 bases). The V and J ends lost 4 bases and 0 bases respectively, with 12 bases between them. From germline, CDR1 is PRHDT and CDR2 FYEKMQ (reference sequence). This CDR3 comprises 16 residues. The CDR3 DNA follows: TGTGCCAGCAGCTCACAGGGCACAACGAACACCGGGGAGCTGTTTTTT. Amino acid sequence: CASSSQGTTNTGELFF.

This clone occurred a few times. CDR3 nucleotides: TGTGCCAGCACCACCGTGGGGAGCGGTGGCTACACCTTC. This codes for CASTTVGSGGYTF. This chain uses TRBV6-6 with TRBJ1-2; no reliable D call. The CDR3 spans 13 residues. V was pared by 7 bases and J by 7 bases, with 16 bases between. Germline values: CDR1 MNHNY, CDR2 SVGAGI (reference sequence).

V is TRBV5-4 and J is TRBJ2-2; D may be TRBD1 or TRBD2 (5 bases each). Trimming left V 4 bases short and J 7 bases short, with 17 bases between. The CDR3 has 15 residues. Germline CDR1 and CDR2: SGHNT and YYREEE (reference sequence). The CDR3 protein is CASSEGRSSGGELFF. In nucleotides, the CDR3 is TGTGCCAGCAGCGAGGGACGGTCCTCTGGCGGGGAGCTGTTTTTT.

The chain uses TRBV5-1 and TRBJ1-1, with 10 bases lining up with TRBD1. CDR3 size: 16 residues. Germline V gene sequence: CDR1 SGHRS, CDR2 YFSETQ. V shed 4 bases and J 5 bases; nucleotides not matched to a gene: 11. CDR3 amino acids: CASSPVTGTGATEAFF. The DNA for the CDR3 is TGCGCCAGCAGCCCGGTCACCGGGACAGGGGCTACTGAAGCTTTCTTT.

This chain connects TRBV6-6 to TRBJ1-2; 7 bases match TRBD1. CDR1 is MNHNY and CDR2 is SVGAGI in the germline V gene (reference sequence). V lost 7 bases, J lost 4 bases, and 9 bases stayed unmatched. CDR3 size: 14 residues. The CDR3 region is CASTQGTEPYGYTF. Written as DNA, the CDR3 is TGTGCCAGCACCCAAGGGACAGAACCCTATGGCTACACCTTC.

The chain joins TRBV5-6 to TRBJ2-7, with D unclear. V was trimmed by 2 bases and J by 5 bases, leaving 11 bases between them. Per germline, CDR1 SGHDT and CDR2 YYEEEE. This CDR3 has 13 amino acids. The CDR3 sequence: CASSLGLENEQYF. The CDR3, as DNA: TGTGCCAGCAGCTTAGGGCTAGAAAACGAGCAGTACTTC.

The chain recombines TRBV2 with TRBJ1-3, with D perhaps matching TRBD1 (5 bases). Germline-derived CDR1 and CDR2 are SNHLY and FYNNEI. Trimming took 6 bases from V and 0 from J, leaving 9 bases between them. This CDR3 has 14 amino acids. The CDR3 is CASRPGLSGNTIYF. The CDR3 bases are TGTGCCAGCAGGCCGGGGCTCTCTGGAAACACCATATATTTT.

The chain recombines TRBV27 with TRBJ2-7; TRBD1 aligns across 10 bases. This CDR3 is 15 amino acids long. Germline V lookup: CDR1 MNHEY, CDR2 SMNVEV (reference sequence). With 5 bases clipped from V and 2 bases from J, the junction kept 6 bases outside the gene matches. The CDR3 protein is CASSAGTGAAYEQYF. DNA for the CDR3: TGTGCCAGCAGTGCCGGGACAGGGGCCGCCTACGAGCAGTACTTC.

This clone has just one count. The chain is built from TRBV6-5 and TRBJ1-2, with D hard to call. Germline V gene lookup returns CDR1 MNHEY and CDR2 SVGAGI. This CDR3 region has 9 residues. The CDR3 region has the DNA TGTTGGCCTAACTATGGCTACACCTTC. Its protein product is CWPNYGYTF.

This clone was recorded only once. This sequence joins TRBV5-4 and TRBJ1-2, with 7 bases that match TRBD1. Trimming cost V 3 bases and J 4 bases; bases outside gene matches: 3. The CDR3 sequence is 13 residues long. Germline CDR1 reads SGHNT; CDR2 reads YYREEE (reference sequence). The CDR3 region is CASSSTGSYGYTF. Written as DNA, the CDR3 is TGTGCCAGCAGCTCGACAGGGAGCTATGGCTACACCTTC. The full variable domain, in which reference TRBV5-4 and TRBJ1-2 provide the parts outside the CDR3, is ETGVTQSPTHLIKTRGQQVTLRCSSQSGHNTVSWYQQALGQGPQFIFQYYREEENGRGNFPPRFSGLQFPNYSSELNVNALELDDSALYLCASSSTGSYGYTFGSGTRLTVV.

This clone was seen repeatedly, ten times or more. The chain carries TRBV6-5 and TRBJ1-2; D possibly corresponds to TRBD1 (5 bases). Germline V gene sequence: CDR1 MNHEY, CDR2 SVGAGI. V was pared by 4 bases and J by 6 bases, with 15 bases between. The CDR3 totals 14 residues. This CDR3 reads CASSSGWGGHGYTF. The CDR3, as DNA: TGTGCCAGCAGTTCCGGATGGGGCGGCCATGGCTACACCTTC.

This clone was detected only once. The chain carries TRBV19 and TRBJ1-2; 7 bases are shared with TRBD1. V dropped 5 bases and J dropped 8; count of bases not matched to a gene: 8. Germline V gives CDR1 LNHDA, CDR2 SQIVND (reference sequence). The CDR3 loop spans 13 amino acids. The CDR3 sequence is CASSPVAGGGYTF. CDR3 in DNA: TGTGCCAGTAGTCCCGTCGCAGGGGGAGGCTACACCTTC.

The chain carries TRBV15 and TRBJ1-4; a weak D match, TRBD1 (6 bases). Trimming took 3 bases from V and 7 from J, leaving 15 bases between them. The V gene's germline CDR1 is LNHNV and CDR2 YYDKDF (reference sequence). The CDR3 runs 15 residues. The CDR3 nucleotides read TGTGCCACCAGCAGGGTTGGGGGCGGAAGTGAAAAACTGTTTTTT. Protein product: CATSRVGGGSEKLFF.

The chain couples TRBV2 to TRBJ2-1; 10 nucleotides agree with TRBD2. CDR1 is SNHLY and CDR2 is FYNNEI in the germline V gene. The V gene end was trimmed by 3 bases and the J gene end by 8 bases; junction bases not matched to a gene: 10. This CDR3 spans 16 amino acids. As DNA, the CDR3 is TGTGCCAGCAGTGACGAAGGCGAGCGGGAGGGCCATGAGCAGTTCTTC. It translates to CASSDEGEREGHEQFF.

V and J are TRBV9 and TRBJ2-7; 10 bases align to TRBD2. The CDR3 is made up of 17 amino acids. Germline V gene lookup returns CDR1 SGDLS and CDR2 YYNGEE. V gave up 0 bases and J gave up 3 bases; unmatched junction bases: 9. The CDR3 coding sequence is TGTGCCAGCAGCGTAGGAGGACTAGCGGAACCCGACTACGAGCAGTACTTC. Translated: CASSVGGLAEPDYEQYF.

This clone showed up just once. The V gene is TRBV7-9, the J gene TRBJ1-1; D is unclear. The germline V and J ends were trimmed by 1 base and 8 bases, with 14 bases remaining between them. Germline loops: CDR1 SEHNR, CDR2 FQNEAQ (reference sequence). The CDR3 extends over 14 amino acids. In nucleotides, the CDR3 is TGTGCCAGCAGCTTAGTTGTATCGACGCCCGAAGCTTTCTTT. The encoded protein is CASSLVVSTPEAFF.